This T cell receptor (beta chain) was identified in a study of shared clonotypes between healthy human individuals. This CDR3 region has 14 residues. Per germline, CDR1 SEHNR and CDR2 FQNEAQ (reference sequence). Deletions cut 0 bases from V and 6 bases from J, with 12 bases between. There are a few counts of this clone. What it recognizes is unknown. Clones were sequenced by immunoSEQ multiplex PCR, and TCRdb holds only the in-frame ones, with some missing. The sample carries about 730,000 clones, over 60% recorded once. Whole-study findings and limits: Incompleteness in sorted-subset sequencing, despite large depth, was shown by rarefaction.

The TCR comes from a woman younger than 45 in good health. The sequencing sample was made of memory CD4+ T cells sorted from blood. Subset given: CD45RA-negative fraction. This chain connects TRBV7-9 to TRBJ2-7, with D maybe TRBD2 (7 bases). CDR3 coding DNA: TGTGCCAGCAGCTTAGCGGGGGGGCGCAGCGAGCAGTACTTC. Protein: CASSLAGGRSEQYF.